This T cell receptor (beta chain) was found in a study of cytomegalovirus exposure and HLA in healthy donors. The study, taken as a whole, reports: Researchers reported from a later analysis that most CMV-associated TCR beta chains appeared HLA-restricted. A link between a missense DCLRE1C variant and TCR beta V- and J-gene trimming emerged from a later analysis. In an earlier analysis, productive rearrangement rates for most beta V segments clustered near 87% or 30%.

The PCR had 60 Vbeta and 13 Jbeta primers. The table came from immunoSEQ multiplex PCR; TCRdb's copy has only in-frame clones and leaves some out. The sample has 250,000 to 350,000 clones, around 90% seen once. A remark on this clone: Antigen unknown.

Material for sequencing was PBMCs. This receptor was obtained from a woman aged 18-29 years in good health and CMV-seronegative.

CDR3 amino acids: CASSVGDSYNEQFF. CDR3 in DNA: TGCGCCAGCAGTGTCGGGGATTCCTACAATGAGCAGTTCTTC. This chain joins TRBV10-1 and TRBJ2-1, with D perhaps matching TRBD2 (5 bases). Between the trimmed V and J ends, which lost 4 bases and 1 base, there was a span of 8 bases. The CDR3 is 14 amino acids. CDR1 and CDR2 from the germline V gene are WNHNN and SYGVQD (reference sequence).